One sample yielded the 12 T cell receptor beta chains listed below, sequenced in a study of shared clonotypes between healthy human individuals. The data were produced by immunoSEQ multiplex PCR, yet TCRdb's version contains in-frame clones alone and is incomplete. The data show about 1.1 million clones, approximately 78% seen once. What was sequenced was memory CD4+ T cells from PBMCs. As for subset: CD45RA-negative fraction. The receptors derive from a man between 18 and 29 years old in good health. Some clones in this sample may be carry-over from other donors' samples.

Remarks on this clone: The same CDR3 also results from other DNA sequences found in this sample. This rearrangement joins TRBV20-1 to TRBJ2-7; D is ambiguous. Per germline, CDR1 DFQATT and CDR2 SNEGSKA (reference sequence). Trimming cost V 6 bases and J 0 bases, with 6 bases left between them. This CDR3 spans 11 amino acids. The DNA of the CDR3 is TGCAGTGCCTTTAACTCCTACGAGCAGTACTTC. Translated: CSAFNSYEQYF.

The chain has TRBV19 and TRBJ2-3; 13 positions agree with TRBD2. Germline V CDR1 and CDR2: LNHDA, SQIVND (reference sequence). The V gene end was trimmed by 3 bases and the J gene end by 3 bases; junction bases not matched to a gene: 9. The CDR3 runs to 18 residues. CDR3 residues: CASSIPVGGLAGTDTQYF. For the CDR3, the DNA is TGTGCCAGTAGTATTCCAGTCGGGGGACTAGCGGGGACAGATACGCAGTATTTT.

This clone was recorded a few times. The identical CDR3 is also encoded by other nucleotide sequences in the sample. The chain combines TRBV7-2 with TRBJ2-2; 10 nucleotides match TRBD2. Germline lookup yields CDR1 SGHTA and CDR2 FQGNSA. The length of the CDR3 is 19 residues. J gave up 3 bases and V 2 bases, and 12 bases lay outside the gene matches. The CDR3 region is CASSLTVASGGLDTGELFF. DNA for the CDR3: TGTGCCAGCAGCTTAACGGTAGCTAGCGGGGGACTGGACACCGGGGAGCTGTTTTTT.

The chain is built from TRBV19 and TRBJ1-1; unclear D gene. Per germline, CDR1 LNHDA and CDR2 SQIVND (reference sequence). Trimming stripped 6 bases from V and 11 bases from J, with 19 bases between. This CDR3 is 13 amino acids long. CDR3 region: CASSTSGSTRAFF. The CDR3 DNA reads TGTGCCAGTAGCACCTCAGGATCCACGAGGGCTTTCTTT.

This chain uses TRBV11-2 with TRBJ2-5; 9 nucleotides match TRBD1. Losses at the gene ends were 5 bases for V and 5 bases for J; bases not matched to a gene: 6. Germline V gene lookup returns CDR1 SGHAT and CDR2 FQNNGV. The CDR3 sequence is 14 residues long. The CDR3 is CASSPGTGFETQYF. The CDR3 DNA reads TGTGCCAGCAGCCCAGGGACAGGGTTTGAGACCCAGTACTTC.

The V and J genes are TRBV9 and TRBJ2-4; no clear D gene. The CDR3 has 14 residues. With 0 bases removed from V and 1 base from J, the gap between germline ends came to 5 bases. CDR1 SGDLS and CDR2 YYNGEE come from the germline V gene. CDR3 region: CASSVEGAKNIQYF. CDR3 DNA: TGTGCCAGCAGCGTAGAGGGCGCCAAAAACATTCAGTACTTC.

This clone was detected only a few times. Since a much larger clone is just one base distant, this may be a read error. The gene calls are TRBV2 and TRBJ1-1, with 8 bases fitting TRBD1. Per germline, CDR1 SNHLY and CDR2 FYNNEI. The V segment lost 6 bases and the J segment 4 bases; nucleotides outside the gene matches: 4. This CDR3 comprises 13 residues. The CDR3, as DNA: TGTGCCAGCAGGCGACAGGGGAGCACTGAAGCTTTCTTT. It yields the protein CASRRQGSTEAFF.

The chain links TRBV11-2 to TRBJ2-3, with TRBD2 identical over 8 bases. Germline V gives CDR1 SGHAT, CDR2 FQNNGV. The CDR3 covers 16 residues. J lost 6 bases, V lost 7 bases, and 15 bases had no gene match. The CDR3 DNA reads as TGTGCCAGCAACCATCAGCGGGGGACTTATGTTGATACGCAGTATTTT. Protein: CASNHQRGTYVDTQYF. Variable domain in full (rest from reference TRBV11-2 and TRBJ2-3): EAGVAQSPRYKIIEKRQSVAFWCNPISGHATLYWYQQILGQGPKLLIQFQNNGVVDDSQLPKDRFSAERLKGVDSTLKIQPAKLEDSAVYLCASNHQRGTYVDTQYFGPGTRLTVL.

The chain uses TRBV7-8 and TRBJ1-1; unclear D gene. Germline lookup yields CDR1 SGHVS and CDR2 FQNEAQ. The V end was cut by 5 bases, the J end by 0 bases, with 13 bases between. This CDR3 is built from 15 residues. The CDR3 DNA reads as TGTGCCAGCAGCCCGGGGAACGGGATGAACACTGAAGCTTTCTTT. Encoded protein: CASSPGNGMNTEAFF.

This clone was counted only a few times. V usage is TRBV28 and J usage is TRBJ2-5, with D perhaps matching TRBD1 (5 bases). The CDR3 is 18 residues long. Germline CDR1 MDHEN, CDR2 SYDVKM. Trimming shortened V by 5 bases and J by 4 bases, and 26 bases separated the two germline ends. The CDR3: CASSPQQELQRLGETQYF. CDR3 in DNA: TGTGCCAGCAGTCCGCAACAGGAGCTACAACGTTTGGGAGAGACCCAGTACTTC.

The chain is built from TRBV5-1 and TRBJ2-3; perhaps D is TRBD1 or TRBD2 (6 bases each). Germline CDR1 reads SGHRS; CDR2 reads YFSETQ. The CDR3 length is 14 residues. With 7 bases removed from V and 3 bases from J, the gap between germline ends came to 15 bases. CDR3 loop: CASVRGQPTDTQYF. CDR3 sequence (DNA): TGCGCCAGCGTCCGGGGGCAGCCTACAGATACGCAGTATTTT.

This clone was seen once. A read error is possible here, since a much larger clone lies one base away. The chain carries TRBV2 and TRBJ1-5; TRBD1 matches at 7 bases. Unmatched junction bases numbered 1, after V lost 6 bases and J lost 2 bases. Per germline, CDR1 SNHLY and CDR2 FYNNEI. The CDR3 sequence is 13 residues long. The CDR3 nucleotides are TGTGCCAGCAGAGACAGGGGCAATCAGCCCCAGCATTTT. Its translation is CASRDRGNQPQHF.